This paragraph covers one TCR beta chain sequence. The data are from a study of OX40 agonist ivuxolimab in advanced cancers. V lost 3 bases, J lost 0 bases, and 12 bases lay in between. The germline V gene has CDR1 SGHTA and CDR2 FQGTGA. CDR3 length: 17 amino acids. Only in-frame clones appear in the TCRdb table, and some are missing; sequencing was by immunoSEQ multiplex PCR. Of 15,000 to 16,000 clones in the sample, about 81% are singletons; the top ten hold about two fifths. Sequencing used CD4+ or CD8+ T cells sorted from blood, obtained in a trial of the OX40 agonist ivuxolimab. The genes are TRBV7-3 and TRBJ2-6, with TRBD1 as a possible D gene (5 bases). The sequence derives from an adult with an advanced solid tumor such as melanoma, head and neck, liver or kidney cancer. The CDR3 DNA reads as TGTGCCAGCAGCTTGATGGCAGGGAACTCTGGGGCCAACGTCCTGACTTTC. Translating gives CASSLMAGNSGANVLTF.